A single sample gave rise to the 6 T cell receptor beta chains below, sequenced in a study of T cells in women clearing cervical HPV infection. Assay used: immunoSEQ multiplex PCR; TCRdb lists only in-frame clones, some missing. Across approximately 26,000 clones, the top ten clones capture approximately 12% of the sample. Sequencing was carried out using blood buffy coat. The origin of the receptors is a woman aged 18 to 75 with a cervical HPV16 infection that either progressed to CIN3+ or cleared (not recorded which).

In the case of this clone: A read error may account for a junction end that differs from germline. The read stops 3 residues short of the end of the CDR3; the missing end is completed from the germline J gene. This CDR3 is also generated by other DNA sequences in the sample. The chain uses TRBV20-1 and TRBJ1-3, with a possible D match to TRBD1 (6 bases). This CDR3 has 13 residues. Germline V lookup: CDR1 DFQATT, CDR2 SNEGSKA (reference sequence). The CDR3 spells CSAKETGGNTIYF. Partial CDR3 DNA: TGCAGTGCTAAGGAGACAGGTGGAAACACG.

Comments on this clone: The read ends 3 residues before the CDR3 terminus; that terminus is restored from the germline J gene. V and J are TRBV28 and TRBJ1-2; D perhaps matches TRBD1 (5 bases). The CDR3 sequence is 13 residues long. V was pared by 6 bases and J by 4 bases, with 12 bases between. Germline V lookup: CDR1 MDHEN, CDR2 SYDVKM. CDR3 in amino acids: CASRVAGSYGYTF. The CDR3 DNA, read in part, is TGTGCCAGCAGAGTCGCAGGGTCCTATGGC.

CDR3 protein: CASSERDFKGNSPLFF. The sequenced CDR3 bases are TGCGCCAGCAGTGAAAGGGACTTCAAGGGGAATTCACCG. V gene TRBV10-1 combines with J gene TRBJ2-2, with D possibly being TRBD2 (6 bases). The read ends 3 residues shy of where the CDR3 ends; the end is completed using the germline J gene. This CDR3 contains 16 residues. Germline loops: CDR1 WNHNN, CDR2 SYGVQD (reference sequence).

Turning to this clone: The read terminates 3 residues before the CDR3 end, so the remaining end is supplied by the germline J gene. V is TRBV6-4 and J is TRBJ1-4; D perhaps matches TRBD1 (6 bases). The CDR3 is 19 residues long. CDR1 is MRHNA, CDR2 SNTAGT, per germline. The CDR3 DNA, read in part, is TGTGCCAGCAGTGACCTCCGAAGGAAAGGGGGTGGTTGGAATTCACCA. It is translated as CASSDLRRKGGGWNSP. In full, the CDR3 is CASSDLRRKGGGWNSPLFF.

In the case of this clone: The read is 3 residues too short to cover the CDR3 end, so that end is filled in from the germline J gene. The gene calls are TRBV20-1 and TRBJ2-7; maybe TRBD1 (7 bases). Germline-derived CDR1 and CDR2 are DFQATT and SNEGSKA (reference sequence). The CDR3 spans 14 residues. Trimming removed 3 bases from V and 6 bases from J, with 18 bases in between. Partial CDR3 DNA: TGCAGTGCTAGCCCCAGGGGGGAGTACTCCGAG. It codes for CSASPRGEYSE. The whole CDR3 protein is CSASPRGEYSEQYF.

For this clone: Coverage ceases 3 residues before the CDR3 finishes, and the germline J gene fills in the end. The rearrangement uses TRBV20-1 and TRBJ2-1, with 8 nucleotides matching TRBD1. Looked up from germline, CDR1 is DFQATT and CDR2 is SNEGSKA (reference sequence). This CDR3 spans 12 amino acids. V trimming: 6 bases; J trimming: 5 bases; junction bases outside the gene matches: 3. The part of the CDR3 DNA that was read is TGCAGTGCGACAGGGGCCCACAATGAG. It encodes CSATGAHNE. The entire CDR3 protein is CSATGAHNEQFF.